These 8 T cell receptor beta chains came from one sample sequenced in a study of T cell responses to AZD1222 COVID-19 vaccine. TCRdb's copy holds only in-frame clones and misses some; the assay was immunoSEQ multiplex PCR. The sample records 90,000 to 150,000 clones, about 85% being singletons. This specimen was peripheral blood, taken on day 0 of AZD1222 vaccination. These receptors all come from an adult in good health.

The chain carries TRBV20-1 and TRBJ1-1; D is possibly TRBD1 (6 bases). CDR1 and CDR2 (germline): DFQATT, SNEGSKA (reference sequence). Trimming removed 5 bases from V and 1 base from J, with 17 bases in between. This CDR3 has 15 amino acids. CDR3 region: CSAGGGHGKNTEAFF. The CDR3 coding sequence is TGCAGTGCTGGTGGGGGGCATGGGAAGAACACTGAAGCTTTCTTT.

The V gene is TRBV2, the J gene TRBJ1-1; 7 bases line up with TRBD1. After removal of 7 bases from V and 4 bases from J, the junction contained 9 bases not matched to a gene. The CDR3 has 14 residues. The germline gives CDR1 SNHLY, CDR2 FYNNEI. The CDR3 reads CASNLQGQGTEAFF. The CDR3 DNA reads as TGTGCCAGCAATTTACAGGGGCAGGGCACTGAAGCTTTCTTT.

This chain links TRBV2 with TRBJ2-2; 13 bases are shared with TRBD2. V shed 5 bases and J 4 bases; nucleotides not matched to a gene: 4. The CDR3 length is 16 residues. CDR1 is SNHLY and CDR2 is FYNNEI in the germline V gene. The CDR3, as DNA: TGTGCCAGCAGTAGACTAGCGGGAGGTACCACCGGGGAGCTGTTTTTT. Its protein is CASSRLAGGTTGELFF.

The chain links TRBV5-4 to TRBJ1-2, with 9 bases identical to TRBD1. Per germline, CDR1 SGHNT and CDR2 YYREEE (reference sequence). CDR3 length: 14 residues. The trim removed 0 bases at V and 8 bases at J, leaving 5 bases unmatched. CDR3 amino acids: CASSLAQGARGYTF. CDR3 DNA: TGTGCCAGCAGCTTGGCACAGGGGGCGCGGGGCTACACCTTC. Full variable domain (missing parts from reference TRBV5-4 and TRBJ1-2): ETGVTQSPTHLIKTRGQQVTLRCSSQSGHNTVSWYQQALGQGPQFIFQYYREEENGRGNFPPRFSGLQFPNYSSELNVNALELDDSALYLCASSLAQGARGYTFGSGTRLTVV.

The gene calls are TRBV3-1 (or the pseudogene TRBV3-2) and TRBJ2-3, with D uncertain. The V gene lost 4 bases and the J gene lost 0 bases, with 8 bases spanning the gap. This CDR3 region has 14 residues. The germline V gene has CDR1 LGHDT and CDR2 YNNKEL (reference sequence). The CDR3 spells CASSPLLSTDTQYF. The DNA for the CDR3 is TGTGCCAGCAGCCCGCTCCTCAGCACAGATACGCAGTATTTT.

This sequence joins TRBV3-1 (or the pseudogene TRBV3-2) and TRBJ1-3, with D perhaps TRBD1 (6 bases). This CDR3 comprises 15 residues. Germline CDR1 reads LGHDT; CDR2 reads YNNKEL (reference sequence). V lost 0 bases, J lost 4 bases, and 10 bases lay in between. CDR3 sequence (DNA): TGTGCCAGCAGCCAAGACAGGGGATCAGGAAACACCATATATTTT. Encoded protein: CASSQDRGSGNTIYF.

The chain joins TRBV5-4 to TRBJ2-5, with D possibly TRBD1 on 5 matching bases. Germline-derived CDR1 and CDR2 are SGHNT and YYREEE (reference sequence). Trimming cost V 4 bases and J 4 bases, with 20 bases left between them. CDR3 length: 16 residues. This CDR3 reads CASSHLVGRVVETQYF. The CDR3 DNA reads TGTGCCAGCAGCCACCTTGTCGGCAGGGTAGTAGAGACCCAGTACTTC. Based on the CDR3 plus reference TRBV5-4 and TRBJ2-5, the full variable domain is ETGVTQSPTHLIKTRGQQVTLRCSSQSGHNTVSWYQQALGQGPQFIFQYYREEENGRGNFPPRFSGLQFPNYSSELNVNALELDDSALYLCASSHLVGRVVETQYFGPGTRLLVL.

This chain links TRBV30 with TRBJ1-2; the D gene is possibly TRBD1 (6 bases). V lost 0 bases to trimming and J lost 5 bases, with 10 bases between them. The germline CDR1 and CDR2 sequences are GTSNPN and SVGIG (reference sequence). The CDR3 consists of 13 residues. The CDR3 reads CAWSVGTHYGYTF. The DNA of the CDR3 is TGTGCCTGGAGTGTAGGGACACATTATGGCTACACCTTC.